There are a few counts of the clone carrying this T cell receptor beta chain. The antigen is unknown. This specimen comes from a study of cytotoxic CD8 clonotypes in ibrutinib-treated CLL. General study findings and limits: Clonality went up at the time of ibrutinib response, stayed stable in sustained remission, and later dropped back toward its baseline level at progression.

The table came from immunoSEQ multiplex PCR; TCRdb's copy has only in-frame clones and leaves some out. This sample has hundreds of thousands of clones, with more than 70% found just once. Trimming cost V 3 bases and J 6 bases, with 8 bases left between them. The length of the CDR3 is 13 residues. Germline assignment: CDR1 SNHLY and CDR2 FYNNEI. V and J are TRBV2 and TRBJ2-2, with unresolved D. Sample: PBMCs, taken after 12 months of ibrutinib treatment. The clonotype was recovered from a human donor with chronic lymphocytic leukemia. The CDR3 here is CASSEENPGELFF. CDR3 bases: TGTGCCAGCAGTGAGGAAAATCCCGGGGAGCTGTTTTTT.